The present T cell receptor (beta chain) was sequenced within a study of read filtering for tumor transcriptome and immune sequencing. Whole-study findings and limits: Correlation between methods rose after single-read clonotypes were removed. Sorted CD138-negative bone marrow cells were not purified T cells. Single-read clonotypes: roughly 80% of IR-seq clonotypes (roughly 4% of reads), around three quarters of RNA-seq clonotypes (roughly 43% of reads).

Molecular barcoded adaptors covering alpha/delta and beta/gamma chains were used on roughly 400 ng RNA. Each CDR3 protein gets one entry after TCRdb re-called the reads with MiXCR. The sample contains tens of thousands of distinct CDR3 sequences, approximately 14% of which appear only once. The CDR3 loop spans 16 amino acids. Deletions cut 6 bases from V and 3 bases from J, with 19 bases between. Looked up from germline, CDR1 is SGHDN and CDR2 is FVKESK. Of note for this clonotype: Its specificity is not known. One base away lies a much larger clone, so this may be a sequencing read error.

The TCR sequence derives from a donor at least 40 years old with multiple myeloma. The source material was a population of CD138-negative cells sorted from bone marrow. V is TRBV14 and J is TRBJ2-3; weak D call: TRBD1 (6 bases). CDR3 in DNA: TGTGCCAGCAGACAATCTTGGGGGCGAGTAACAGATACGCAGTATTTT. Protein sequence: CASRQSWGRVTDTQYF. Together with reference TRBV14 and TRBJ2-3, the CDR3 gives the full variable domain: EAGVTQFPSHSVIEKGQTVTLRCDPISGHDNLYWYRRVMGKEIKFLLHFVKESKQDESGMPNNRFLAERTGGTYSTLKVQPAELEDSGVYFCASRQSWGRVTDTQYFGPGTRLTVL.